The T cell receptor (beta chain) under discussion was sequenced for a study of T cell therapy after organ transplantation. Findings and limits, study-wide: Nonresponders had marked pretherapy clonal expansions and little post-therapy change.

The time point here: 4-8 weeks after completion of therapy. Generated by immunoSEQ multiplex PCR, the TCRdb table keeps only in-frame clones and is missing some. The repertoire holds about 19,000 clones, with around 80% as singletons. With respect to this clone: What it recognizes is unknown.

V gave up 2 bases and J gave up 2 bases, with 7 bases separating them. CDR3 size: 14 residues. In germline, CDR1 is MNHEY, CDR2 SVGAGI. Here the sequenced sample was CD8+ T cells from blood, taken after autologous CMV-specific T cell therapy. V is TRBV6-5 and J is TRBJ2-1, with a tentative D call TRBD2 (6 bases). The receptor was isolated from a human patient who had received a solid organ transplant and had CMV disease. Some T cells may arise from the graft donor. Here the CDR3 reads CASSYAGPYNEQFF. DNA of the CDR3: TGTGCCAGCAGTTACGCGGGACCCTACAATGAGCAGTTCTTC.